This record looks at one TCR beta chain sequence and its context. Germline CDR1 MGHRA, CDR2 YSYEKL. The ends lost 3 bases at V and 4 bases at J; junction bases unmatched: 7. The CDR3 consists of 16 residues. These data are taken from a study of blood T cell repertoires in COVID-19. Study details: There were acute and convalescent COVID-19 samples, and they came from the United States, Italy and Spain. Nucleic acid was either cDNA or gDNA, and it came from T cells, B-cell-depleted T cells, or PBMCs.

Study processing details: Estimation of nucleated cell counts was performed using reference gene primer amplification. Clones were read by immunoSEQ multiplex PCR, and TCRdb kept only the in-frame ones, dropping some. The D gene and trimming were derived from the DNA, and the V and J assignments and clone size from that table. The sample holds about 60,000 clones, around 73% seen once. This sequence joins TRBV4-1 and TRBJ2-1; TRBD2 matches 9 bases. Material for sequencing was peripheral blood. This clonotype was obtained from a man older than 75 with acute or convalescent COVID-19. Here the CDR3 reads CASSQTLTSGYNEQFF. Here the CDR3 DNA reads TGCGCCAGCAGCCAGACTTTGACTAGCGGATACAATGAGCAGTTCTTC.